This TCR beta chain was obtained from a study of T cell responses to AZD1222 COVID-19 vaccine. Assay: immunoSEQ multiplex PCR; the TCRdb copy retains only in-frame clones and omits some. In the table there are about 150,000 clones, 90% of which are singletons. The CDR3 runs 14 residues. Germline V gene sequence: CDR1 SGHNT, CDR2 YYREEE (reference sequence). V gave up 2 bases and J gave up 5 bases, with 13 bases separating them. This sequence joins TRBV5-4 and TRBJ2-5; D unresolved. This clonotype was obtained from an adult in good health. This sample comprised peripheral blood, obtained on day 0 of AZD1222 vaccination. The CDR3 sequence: CASSLSRLGETQYF. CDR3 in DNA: TGTGCCAGCAGCTTAAGCCGTTTGGGTGAGACCCAGTACTTC. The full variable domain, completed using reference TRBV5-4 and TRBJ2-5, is ETGVTQSPTHLIKTRGQQVTLRCSSQSGHNTVSWYQQALGQGPQFIFQYYREEENGRGNFPPRFSGLQFPNYSSELNVNALELDDSALYLCASSLSRLGETQYFGPGTRLLVL.